This T cell receptor (beta chain) was sequenced in a study of cytomegalovirus exposure and HLA in healthy donors. Study-level points and caveats: Sequencing depth roughly uniform across donors was assumed in presence/absence analyses. Differences between HLA loci emerged in a later analysis of TCR association rates, with DRB1 most and HLA-C fewest. Cytomegalovirus status was reportedly diagnosed by the classifier with high sensitivity and specificity. A further, later analysis showed that HLA-associated TCR beta chains (compared with equally common others) were more clonally expanded.

The primer mix had 60 Vbeta and 13 Jbeta primers. Sequencing was performed with immunoSEQ multiplex PCR; in TCRdb, only in-frame clones are kept and a portion is missing. The sample has about 130,000 clones, about 8.5% seen once. This clone was seen more than once but under ten times. As yet, its antigen is unknown. The sequence derives from a middle-aged man in good health and CMV-seronegative. The specimen sequenced was PBMCs.

In DNA form, the CDR3 reads TGTGCCAGCAGCCCAGGGGGACGTTATGGCTACACCTTC. This gives the protein CASSPGGRYGYTF. The chain combines TRBV9 with TRBJ1-2; 7 positions match TRBD1. This CDR3 is 13 amino acids long. Losses at the gene ends were 4 bases for V and 5 bases for J; bases not matched to a gene: 5. The germline V gene has CDR1 SGDLS and CDR2 YYNGEE.